The 20 T cell receptor beta chains below all came from one sample that was sequenced in a study of tumor-infiltrating lymphocytes in primary liver carcinoma. The input was around 500 ng total RNA; TCR beta cDNA was made from it with a constant-region primer. Three rounds of nested multiplex PCR with slightly modified ARM-PCR produced TCR beta libraries. TRBV1-TRBV30 forward primers paired with a C-beta reverse primer were used in the first two PCR rounds, which ran roughly 9 cycles each. MiXCR, run by TCRdb on the multiplex PCR reads, gives a single entry per CDR3 protein. The table shows about 54,000 distinct CDR3 sequences, with over 65% occurring only once. Bulk tissue was left unsorted, and RNA and DNA were co-extracted from approximately 20-30 mg of it. The sample taken for sequencing was liver tumor tissue from sampling region 2. Subset: tumor region T2, inferior pole. These receptors all stem from a man in his forties with primary liver carcinoma and hepatitis B virus infection.

This chain joins TRBV4-2 and TRBJ2-7, with 7 nucleotides matching TRBD2. Germline CDR1 reads LGHNA; CDR2 reads YNFKEQ. J lost 4 bases, V lost 5 bases, and 11 bases had no gene match. The CDR3 length is 15 residues. The CDR3 DNA reads as TGTGCCAGCAGCGTTCGGCTGGGCGGGAGATACGAGCAGTACTTC. It is translated as CASSVRLGGRYEQYF.

The chain joins TRBV6-5 to TRBJ2-1; D is possibly TRBD2 (6 bases). The CDR3 extends over 16 amino acids. CDR1 MNHEY and CDR2 SVGAGI come from the germline V gene. Trimming pared 8 bases from V and 4 bases from J, leaving 21 bases between. Here the CDR3 DNA reads TGTGCCAGCGGCCCGCGGGGAAGGCTAGGGTACAATGAGCAGTTCTTC. Protein sequence: CASGPRGRLGYNEQFF.

Note on this clonotype: The junction shows a germline mismatch at one end, possibly a read error. V and J are TRBV2 and TRBJ2-5, with a possible D match to TRBD1 (6 bases). The CDR3 runs 14 residues. Germline V CDR1 and CDR2: SNHLY, FYNNEI. For the CDR3, the DNA is TGTGCCAGCAGTGAAAGCAGGGGAGAGGAGACCCGGTACTTC. It is translated as CASSESRGEETRYF.

Comments on this clonotype: The junction departs from germline at one end; a sequencing error may be responsible. CDR3 bases: TGTGCCAGCAGTTTCTCGACTAGCGGGAGCTACGAGCGGTACTTC. Residues: CASSFSTSGSYERYF. The chain uses TRBV28 and TRBJ2-7, with TRBD2 matching 12 bases. The CDR3 length is 15 residues. Germline V gene sequence: CDR1 MDHEN, CDR2 SYDVKM.

In the case of this clonotype: Germline is not matched at one junction end, which may reflect a read error. The V gene is TRBV6-1, the J gene TRBJ2-7; D not certain. This CDR3 is built from 13 residues. CDR1 is MNHNS and CDR2 is SASEGT in the germline V gene. The CDR3 sequence: CTSSVGPSGELYF. For the CDR3, the DNA is TGTACCAGCAGTGTAGGGCCCTCAGGCGAGCTGTACTTC.

About this clonotype itself: The junction departs from germline at one end; a sequencing error may be responsible. V gene TRBV12-3 or TRBV12-4 combines with J gene TRBJ2-2, with D tentatively TRBD2 (5 bases). The length of the CDR3 is 14 residues. The CDR3 nucleotides are TGTGCCAGCAGTAGCAACTCGAACACCGGGGAACTGTTTTTT. This codes for CASSSNSNTGELFF.

Of note for this clonotype: The conserved closing phenylalanine or tryptophan is absent in this CDR3, likely reflecting a read error. No DNA is shown, since the ends of the CDR3 on it are uncertain; the CDR3 is the one TCRdb lists. V usage is TRBV4-1 and J usage is TRBJ2-1; the table calls TRBD2, which could not be checked here. The CDR3 comprises 18 residues, both ends counted. Per germline, CDR1 MGHRA and CDR2 YSYEKL. CDR3 region: CASSQEWLAGGSYNEQSV.

This clonotype was recorded once. A junction end diverges from the germline sequence, so it may reflect a read error. This chain links TRBV29-1 with TRBJ2-2; a possible D gene is TRBD2 (5 bases). The CDR3 loop spans 12 amino acids. The germline V gene encodes CDR1 SQVTM and CDR2 ANQGSEA. CDR3 amino acids: CRVDQGLGEPFF. The CDR3 DNA reads as TGCAGGGTTGATCAAGGGCTCGGGGAGCCGTTTTTT.

Worth noting for this clonotype: At one boundary the junction diverges from the germline segment, which might be a read error. J is TRBJ2-5 and V is TRBV12-3 or TRBV12-4; maybe TRBD2 (6 bases). The CDR3 consists of 15 residues. CDR3 region: CASNLQQGGRETQYF. In nucleotides, the CDR3 is TGTGCCAGCAATTTGCAGCAGGGAGGAAGAGAGACCCAGTATTTC.

Details on this clonotype: Germline is not matched at one junction end, which may reflect a read error. In DNA, the CDR3 is TGTGCCGGCAGCTTAGTACAGGGGGGGACCTTC. This sequence encodes CAGSLVQGGTF. V and J are TRBV13 and TRBJ2-1; D possibly corresponds to TRBD1 (8 bases). The CDR3 is 11 amino acids. The germline gives CDR1 PRHDT, CDR2 FYEKMQ (reference sequence).

In this sample, this clonotype turned up once. It may be a read error: a sequence one base away is much more abundant. The chain combines TRBV5-1 with TRBJ2-7; D is tentatively TRBD1 or TRBD2 (5 bases each). The CDR3 is made up of 15 amino acids. Trimming took off 4 bases at V and 0 bases at J, with 14 bases between the two ends. Germline loops: CDR1 SGHRS, CDR2 YFSETQ. The CDR3 DNA reads as TGCGCCAGCAGCCGGGACCCGCTAGGCTCCTACGAGCAGTACTTC. Encoded protein: CASSRDPLGSYEQYF.

This clonotype was detected many times. The V gene is TRBV6-6, the J gene TRBJ2-3; D is ambiguous. There are 13 residues in the CDR3. CDR1 is MNHNY, CDR2 SVGAGI, per germline (reference sequence). Trimming cost V 11 bases and J 4 bases, with 16 bases left between them. The CDR3 DNA reads TGTGCCCGAAAAATTTTGGGCCCAGATACGCAGTATTTT. Its protein is CARKILGPDTQYF.

About this clonotype itself: This likely comes from a read error, as the CDR3 has no conserved phenylalanine or tryptophan at its end. This chain links TRBV28 with TRBJ2-1; D gene uncertain. The CDR3 runs to 15 residues. V was shortened by 3 bases and J by 4 bases, with 13 bases between the two germline ends. Germline V gene sequence: CDR1 MDHEN, CDR2 SYDVKM. The CDR3 DNA reads as TGTGCCAGCAGTTTGATAGGGTCTTCTTACAATGAGCAGTTCTTA. Protein sequence: CASSLIGSSYNEQFL.

The genes are TRBV4-2 and TRBJ1-3; TRBD1 might be the D (5 bases). The CDR3 loop spans 14 amino acids. Germline lookup yields CDR1 LGHNA and CDR2 YNFKEQ. Trimming left V 5 bases short and J 4 bases short, with 12 bases between. CDR3: CASSRGEAGNTIYF. CDR3 sequence (DNA): TGTGCCAGCAGCAGGGGTGAGGCGGGAAACACCATATATTTT.

This clonotype was detected only once. Relative to the germline gene, one junction end is altered; a read error may explain this. V gene TRBV5-5 combines with J gene TRBJ2-6; D is possibly TRBD1 or TRBD2 (5 bases each). Looked up from germline, CDR1 is SGHKS and CDR2 is YYEKEE (reference sequence). The CDR3 is 19 amino acids. The CDR3 DNA is TGTACCAGCAGCTTGAGACTATCGGAGATTAGCTCTGGGGCCAACGTTCTGACTTTC. Amino acid sequence: CTSSLRLSEISSGANVLTF.

This clonotype came up many times. The chain joins TRBV5-6 to TRBJ2-1, with D tentatively TRBD2 (5 bases). The CDR3 consists of 14 residues. Germline V gene sequence: CDR1 SGHDT, CDR2 YYEEEE. Trimming removed 0 bases from V and 1 base from J, with 5 bases in between. CDR3 loop: CASSLGGSYNEQFF. DNA of the CDR3: TGTGCCAGCAGCTTGGGAGGGTCCTACAATGAGCAGTTCTTC.

Comments on this clonotype: At one end, the junction sequence differs from germline, possibly due to a read error. The chain carries TRBV4-1 and TRBJ1-1; the D gene is possibly TRBD1 (6 bases). This CDR3 is built from 15 residues. CDR1 is MGHRA and CDR2 is YSYEKL in the germline V gene. CDR3 DNA: TGCACCAGCATCCAACTCAGAGGGGGTGACACTGAAGCTTTCTTT. It specifies CTSIQLRGGDTEAFF.

This clonotype was seen many times. The rearrangement joins TRBV2 to TRBJ2-2, with TRBD1 matching over 11 bases. Germline V lookup: CDR1 SNHLY, CDR2 FYNNEI. This CDR3 spans 17 amino acids. V trimming: 6 bases; J trimming: 2 bases; junction bases outside the gene matches: 8. In DNA, the CDR3 is TGTGCCAGCAGAGTCCGGGACAGGGGGACTAACACCGGGGAGCTGTTTTTT. Protein sequence: CASRVRDRGTNTGELFF. Full variable domain (rest looked up from reference TRBV2 and TRBJ2-2): EPEVTQTPSHQVTQMGQEVILRCVPISNHLYFYWYRQILGQKVEFLVSFYNNEISEKSEIFDDQFSVERPDGSNFTLKIRSTKLEDSAMYFCASRVRDRGTNTGELFFGEGSRLTVL.

This clonotype was found a few times. V and J are TRBV9 and TRBJ2-1; D is unresolved. Germline V gives CDR1 SGDLS, CDR2 YYNGEE. This CDR3 spans 15 amino acids. Trimming took off 0 bases at V and 1 base at J, with 8 bases between the two ends. CDR3 sequence: CASSVVTVSYNEQFF. DNA for the CDR3: TGTGCCAGCAGCGTAGTTACAGTTTCCTACAATGAGCAGTTCTTC.

Comment on this clonotype: A read error may account for a junction end that differs from germline. The chain is built from TRBV4-2 and TRBJ2-7; 13 positions agree with TRBD2. The CDR3 is 17 residues long. Germline V gene sequence: CDR1 LGHNA, CDR2 YNFKEQ. Written as DNA, the CDR3 is TGCACCACTAGTGGACTAGCGGGAGTTTATAAGTCCTACGAGCAGTACTTC. Protein sequence: CTTSGLAGVYKSYEQYF.